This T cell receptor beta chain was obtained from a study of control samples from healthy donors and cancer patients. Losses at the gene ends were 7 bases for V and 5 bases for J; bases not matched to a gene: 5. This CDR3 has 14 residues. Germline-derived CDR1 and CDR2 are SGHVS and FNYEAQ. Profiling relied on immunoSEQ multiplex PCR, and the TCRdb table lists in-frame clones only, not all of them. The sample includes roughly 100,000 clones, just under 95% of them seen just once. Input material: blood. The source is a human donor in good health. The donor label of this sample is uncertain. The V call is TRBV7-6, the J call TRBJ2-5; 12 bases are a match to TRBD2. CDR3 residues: CASKTSGGWETQYF. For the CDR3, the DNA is TGTGCCAGCAAGACTAGCGGGGGTTGGGAGACCCAGTACTTC.